The next 27 T cell receptor beta chains were all read from a single sample in a study of blood T cell repertoires in COVID-19. Method: immunoSEQ multiplex PCR; TCRdb's copy keeps in-frame clones and lacks some. This table holds 250,000 or so clones, around 88% found once. The source material was PBMCs or T cells enriched from blood (not recorded which). The receptors shown here come from a woman aged 45-65 years who had recovered from COVID-19.

This chain uses TRBV30 with TRBJ2-2; TRBD1 might be the D (5 bases). V gave up 5 bases and J gave up 5 bases, with 12 bases separating them. This CDR3 spans 13 amino acids. CDR1 and CDR2 from the germline V gene are GTSNPN and SVGIG (reference sequence). The CDR3 DNA sequence: TGTGCCTGGGGAAGGGGCGTAACCGGGGAGCTGTTTTTT. Amino acids: CAWGRGVTGELFF.

By proportion, this clone is medium-sized (0.01 to 0.1%). The chain joins TRBV6-4 to TRBJ2-2; 7 positions agree with TRBD2. CDR1 is MRHNA and CDR2 is SNTAGT in the germline V gene. V gave up 5 bases and J gave up 3 bases; unmatched junction bases: 3. The CDR3 is made up of 14 amino acids. CDR3 sequence: CASSLAADTGELFF. CDR3 DNA: TGTGCCAGCAGTCTAGCGGCCGACACCGGGGAGCTGTTTTTT.

CDR3 sequence reads: CSVGQAFGTDTQYF. The CDR3 DNA is TGCAGCGTAGGACAGGCCTTTGGCACAGATACGCAGTATTTT. This sequence joins TRBV29-1 and TRBJ2-3, with 7 nucleotides matching TRBD1. Germline V gives CDR1 SQVTM, CDR2 ANQGSEA. Losses at the gene ends were 6 bases for V and 1 base for J; bases not matched to a gene: 7. This CDR3 comprises 14 residues.

The genes are TRBV6-2 or TRBV6-3 and TRBJ2-3; 12 bases agree with TRBD2. CDR3 length equals 16 residues. The ends lost 2 bases at V and 5 bases at J; junction bases unmatched: 5. Germline V gives CDR1 MNHEY, CDR2 SVGEGT. CDR3 sequence (DNA): TGTGCCAGCAGTTACGGTCTAGCGGGAGGGAAAGATACGCAGTATTTT. Translation: CASSYGLAGGKDTQYF.

The rearrangement links TRBV6-2 or TRBV6-3 to TRBJ2-7; D is perhaps TRBD2 (6 bases). Per germline, CDR1 MNHEY and CDR2 SVGEGT. CDR3 size: 17 residues. V lost 6 bases, J lost 12 bases, and 33 bases lay in between. CDR3 DNA: TGTGCCAGCAGCCTCCGGGGGTCCAGGGAAGGGCGTACAACTAGGTACTTC. Protein sequence: CASSLRGSREGRTTRYF.

V and J are TRBV29-1 and TRBJ1-5, with D tentatively TRBD1 (5 bases). Trimming removed 4 bases at V and 9 bases at J, with 16 bases between. The CDR3 totals 13 residues. Germline CDR1 is SQVTM and CDR2 is ANQGSEA. The CDR3 spells CSVASTQGRPQHF. CDR3 bases: TGCAGCGTTGCCTCCACGCAGGGTCGGCCCCAGCATTTT.

This clone has only one observation. V and J are TRBV23-1 and TRBJ2-3; 7 nucleotides match TRBD2. TRBV23-1 has ORF status, its function being uncertain. After removal of 0 bases from V and 4 bases from J, the junction contained 7 bases not matched to a gene. CDR3 length equals 16 residues. The CDR3: CASSQSGREASDTQYF. For the CDR3, the DNA is TGCGCCAGCAGTCAATCAGGGAGGGAGGCCTCAGATACGCAGTATTTT.

This chain connects TRBV30 to TRBJ2-7, with 10 bases fitting TRBD2. The CDR3 consists of 14 residues. Germline V gives CDR1 GTSNPN, CDR2 SVGIG (reference sequence). Trimming cost V 2 bases and J 2 bases; bases outside gene matches: 3. The CDR3 sequence: CAWSISGRAYEQYF. CDR3 nucleotide sequence: TGTGCCTGGAGTATAAGCGGGAGGGCCTACGAGCAGTACTTC.

The chain combines TRBV4-3 with TRBJ1-5; 11 positions agree with TRBD1. Per germline, CDR1 LGHNA and CDR2 YSLEER. This CDR3 is built from 18 residues. Trimming at V came to 0 bases and at J to 3 bases, leaving 7 bases not matched to a gene. DNA of the CDR3: TGCGCCAGCAGCCAAGATTTACCGGGACAGGGGGACAATCAGCCCCAGCATTTT. Translated: CASSQDLPGQGDNQPQHF.

V usage is TRBV5-1 and J usage is TRBJ2-1; 8 nucleotides line up with TRBD2. J lost 0 bases, V lost 1 base, and 9 bases had no gene match. CDR1 and CDR2 from the germline V gene are SGHRS and YFSETQ. This CDR3 region has 18 residues. The CDR3 sequence: CASSLRAGGQSSYNEQFF. In nucleotides, the CDR3 is TGCGCCAGCAGCTTGCGGGCGGGGGGCCAAAGCTCCTACAATGAGCAGTTCTTC.

The chain links TRBV19 to TRBJ2-5, with TRBD2 identical over 10 bases. The CDR3 has 14 amino acids. The V gene's germline CDR1 is LNHDA and CDR2 SQIVND (reference sequence). With 3 bases clipped from V and 3 bases from J, the junction kept 1 base outside the gene matches. The CDR3 DNA reads as TGTGCCAGTAGTATTGGACTAGCGGAAGAGACCCAGTACTTC. Translating gives CASSIGLAEETQYF.

The genes are TRBV5-1 and TRBJ2-3, with 9 positions matching TRBD1. CDR3 size: 13 residues. J gave up 4 bases and V 5 bases, and 2 bases lay outside the gene matches. The germline gives CDR1 SGHRS, CDR2 YFSETQ. The CDR3 reads CASRGQGPDTQYF. CDR3 sequence (DNA): TGCGCCAGCAGGGGACAGGGCCCAGATACGCAGTATTTT.

V gene TRBV5-1 combines with J gene TRBJ1-5; D gene uncertain. V lost 0 bases and J 2 bases, leaving 12 bases between the germline ends. The CDR3 covers 16 residues. Germline values: CDR1 SGHRS, CDR2 YFSETQ. The CDR3 here is CASSLVPGSGNQPQHF. The CDR3 region has the DNA TGCGCCAGCAGCTTGGTTCCGGGTTCGGGCAATCAGCCCCAGCATTTT.

The chain links TRBV30 to TRBJ2-3; D is perhaps TRBD2 (6 bases). In germline, CDR1 is GTSNPN, CDR2 SVGIG (reference sequence). V was pared by 0 bases and J by 2 bases, with 15 bases between. The CDR3 is 16 amino acids. The CDR3 DNA follows: TGTGCCTGGAGTGTACGGCGGCGGGGTACCACAGATACGCAGTATTTT. Its translation is CAWSVRRRGTTDTQYF. The variable domain in full, with the rest retrieved from reference TRBV30 and TRBJ2-3, is SQTIHQWPATLVQPVGSPLSLECTVEGTSNPNLYWYRQAAGRGLQLLFYSVGIGQISSEVPQNLSASRPQDRQFILSSKKLLLSDSGFYLCAWSVRRRGTTDTQYFGPGTRLTVL.

This chain connects TRBV9 to TRBJ1-4, with D uncertain. Trimming pared 3 bases from V and 8 bases from J, leaving 20 bases between. This CDR3 comprises 16 residues. Germline lookup yields CDR1 SGDLS and CDR2 YYNGEE. CDR3 in DNA: TGTGCCAGCAGCGCAGCGTCGGCTGGGAGTGACGAAAAACTGTTTTTT. This codes for CASSAASAGSDEKLFF.

This clone was observed once. The chain is built from TRBV3-1 (or the pseudogene TRBV3-2) and TRBJ2-3; 9 bases are a match to TRBD2. The CDR3 consists of 14 residues. V lost 2 bases, J lost 11 bases, and 8 bases stayed unmatched. Per the germline V gene, CDR1 is LGHDT and CDR2 is YNNKEL (reference sequence). CDR3 protein: CASSQRASGVRQYF. The CDR3 DNA reads TGTGCCAGCAGCCAAAGAGCTAGCGGGGTAAGGCAGTATTTT.

The CDR3 loop is CASRAAGTGGPGELFF. DNA of the CDR3: TGCGCCAGCAGGGCGGCCGGGACAGGGGGCCCCGGGGAGCTGTTTTTT. The V and J genes are TRBV5-1 and TRBJ2-2; 12 bases map to TRBD1. The V segment lost 5 bases and the J segment 6 bases; nucleotides outside the gene matches: 8. CDR3 length: 16 amino acids. In germline, CDR1 is SGHRS, CDR2 YFSETQ.

This chain connects TRBV5-6 to TRBJ2-2; TRBD1 is a possible D gene (5 bases). The V end was cut by 4 bases, the J end by 7 bases, with 23 bases between. CDR3 length equals 17 residues. In germline, CDR1 is SGHDT, CDR2 YYEEEE. This CDR3 is CASSQPPLWGTLGELFF. The CDR3 DNA sequence: TGTGCCAGCAGCCAGCCCCCCCTTTGGGGCACGCTCGGGGAGCTGTTTTTT.

Only one count was recorded for this clone. This chain links TRBV15 with TRBJ2-7, with TRBD1 identical over 9 bases. V was pared by 3 bases and J by 4 bases, with 7 bases of the junction left unmatched. CDR1 and CDR2 (germline): LNHNV, YYDKDF (reference sequence). The CDR3 length is 15 residues. The CDR3 nucleotides read TGTGCCACCAGCAGGGTGGGGACAGGGAAGTACGAGCAGTACTTC. This translates into CATSRVGTGKYEQYF.

The J gene is TRBJ1-1, the V gene TRBV2, with 8 bases fitting TRBD1. The germline gives CDR1 SNHLY, CDR2 FYNNEI. This CDR3 has 13 amino acids. Losses at the gene ends were 5 bases for V and 5 bases for J; bases not matched to a gene: 4. CDR3 bases: TGTGCCAGCAGTCTACAGGGGGTAACTGAAGCTTTCTTT. Its translation: CASSLQGVTEAFF.

The chain recombines TRBV5-1 with TRBJ1-1; TRBD1 is a possible D gene (5 bases). Looked up from germline, CDR1 is SGHRS and CDR2 is YFSETQ. The V gene lost 5 bases and the J gene lost 4 bases, with 15 bases spanning the gap. This CDR3 spans 14 amino acids. The CDR3 spells CASRITQGGTEAFF. The CDR3 DNA reads as TGCGCCAGCAGGATAACCCAGGGAGGCACTGAAGCTTTCTTT.

This clone was seen only a few times. The chain couples TRBV5-1 to TRBJ2-7; perhaps TRBD1 as D (6 bases). The CDR3 runs to 13 residues. V lost 4 bases and J lost 4, with 12 bases in between. The germline CDR1 and CDR2 sequences are SGHRS and YFSETQ. CDR3 sequence (DNA): TGCGCCAGCAGCACGACAGGATGGTACGAGCAGTACTTC. It specifies CASSTTGWYEQYF.

The chain couples TRBV18 to TRBJ1-1; D possibly corresponds to TRBD1 (5 bases). The CDR3 covers 14 residues. CDR1 is KGHSH, CDR2 LQKENI, per germline. The V gene lost 2 bases and the J gene lost 0 bases, with 7 bases spanning the gap. In DNA form, the CDR3 reads TGTGCCAGCTCACCATCGGGGGTGAACACTGAAGCTTTCTTT. Amino acid sequence: CASSPSGVNTEAFF.

The rearrangement uses TRBV5-6 and TRBJ1-6; TRBD1 matches 7 bases. V shed 6 bases and J 8 bases; nucleotides not matched to a gene: 8. Germline-derived CDR1 and CDR2 are SGHDT and YYEEEE. This CDR3 spans 14 amino acids. In nucleotides, the CDR3 is TGTGCCAGCACCTGGACAGGAGGAGATTCACCCCTCCACTTT. Translation: CASTWTGGDSPLHF.

The table lists this clone with a few counts. The chain employs TRBV10-2 and TRBJ1-1; the D is unclear. The V gene's germline CDR1 is WSHSY and CDR2 SAAADI. The CDR3 loop spans 10 amino acids. V was clipped by 9 bases and J by 8 bases, with 10 bases between them. CDR3 region: CASLAGEAFF. In DNA, the CDR3 is TGCGCCAGTTTGGCCGGGGAAGCTTTCTTT.

The chain is built from TRBV6-1 and TRBJ1-6, with no clear D. CDR3 length: 12 residues. V gave up 3 bases and J gave up 15 bases, with 12 bases separating them. CDR1 is MNHNS and CDR2 is SASEGT in the germline V gene. CDR3 sequence (DNA): TGTGCCAGCAGTGATAGTGGTGGTCACCTCCACTTT. Its protein product is CASSDSGGHLHF.

In nucleotides, the CDR3 is TGTGCCAGCACGCGGGGGTTGGGCACCGGGGAGCTGTTTTTT. It translates to CASTRGLGTGELFF. The chain is built from TRBV6-5 and TRBJ2-2; the match to TRBD2 covers 7 bases. The CDR3 has 14 amino acids. CDR1 is MNHEY and CDR2 is SVGAGI in the germline V gene. V shed 7 bases and J 4 bases; nucleotides not matched to a gene: 6.